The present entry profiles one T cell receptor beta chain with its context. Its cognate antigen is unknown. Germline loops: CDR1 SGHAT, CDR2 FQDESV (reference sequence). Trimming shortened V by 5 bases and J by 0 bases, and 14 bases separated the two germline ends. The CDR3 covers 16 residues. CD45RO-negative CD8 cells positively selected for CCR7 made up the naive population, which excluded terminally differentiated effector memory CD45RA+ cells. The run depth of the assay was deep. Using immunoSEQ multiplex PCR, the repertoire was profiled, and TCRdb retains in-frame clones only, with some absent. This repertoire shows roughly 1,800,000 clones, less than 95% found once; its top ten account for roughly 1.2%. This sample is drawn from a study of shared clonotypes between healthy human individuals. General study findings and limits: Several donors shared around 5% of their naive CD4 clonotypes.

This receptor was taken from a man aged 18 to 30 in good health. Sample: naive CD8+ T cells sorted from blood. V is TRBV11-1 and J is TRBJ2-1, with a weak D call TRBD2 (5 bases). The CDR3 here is CASSPPEGYSYNEQFF. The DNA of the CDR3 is TGTGCCAGCAGCCCGCCTGAGGGCTACTCCTACAATGAGCAGTTCTTC. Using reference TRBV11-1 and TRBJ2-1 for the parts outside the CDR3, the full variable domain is EAEVAQSPRYKITEKSQAVAFWCDPISGHATLYWYRQILGQGPELLVQFQDESVVDDSQLPKDRFSAERLKGVDSTLKIQPAELGDSAMYLCASSPPEGYSYNEQFFGPGTRLTVL.